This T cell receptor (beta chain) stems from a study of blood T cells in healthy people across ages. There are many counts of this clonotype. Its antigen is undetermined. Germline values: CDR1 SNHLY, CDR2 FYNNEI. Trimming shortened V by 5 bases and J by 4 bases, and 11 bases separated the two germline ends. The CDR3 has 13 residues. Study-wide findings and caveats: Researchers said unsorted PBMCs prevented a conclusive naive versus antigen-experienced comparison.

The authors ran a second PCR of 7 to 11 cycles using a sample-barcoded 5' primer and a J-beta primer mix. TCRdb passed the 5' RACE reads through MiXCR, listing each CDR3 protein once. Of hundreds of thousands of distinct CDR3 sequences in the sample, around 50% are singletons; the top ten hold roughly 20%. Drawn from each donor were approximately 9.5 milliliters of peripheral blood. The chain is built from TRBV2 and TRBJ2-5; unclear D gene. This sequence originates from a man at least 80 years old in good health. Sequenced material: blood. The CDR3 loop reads CASSSMLAETQYF. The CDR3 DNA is TGTGCCAGCAGTTCGATGTTAGCAGAGACCCAGTACTTC.